This T cell receptor (beta chain) was recovered during a study of response to subunit inactivated influenza vaccine. With 4 bases removed from V and 8 bases from J, the gap between germline ends came to 11 bases. The CDR3 is 13 amino acids. MiXCR was run by TCRdb on the RT-PCR reads, yielding one entry per CDR3 protein. The table shows about 500,000 distinct CDR3 sequences, with 16% occurring only once. The sample holds a few counts of this clonotype. The sample here was CD4+ T cells sorted from PBMCs, taken approximately 25 months after vaccination. The rearrangement joins TRBV12-3 or TRBV12-4 to TRBJ1-4; no clear D. The TCR was taken from a man between 50 and 75 years old who received an inactivated influenza vaccine. The CDR3 here is CASSSYQAEKLFF. The CDR3 nucleotides are TGTGCCAGCAGTTCCTACCAGGCGGAAAAACTGTTTTTT.